This TCR beta chain appears in the sequencing data of a study of T cells in Graves' hyperthyroidism and ophthalmopathy. Study results and caveats: Stable hyperthyroidism was told apart from ophthalmopathy by a model built on 13 V-J features.

The germline V gene has CDR1 MDHEN and CDR2 SYDVKM. V dropped 9 bases and J dropped 0 bases, with 15 bases sitting between them. This CDR3 comprises 16 residues. Amplified TCR beta CDR3 regions came from RNA transcripts. The TCR CDR3 first-round RT-PCR relied on the HTBI primer set. TCRdb re-derived calls from the multiplex PCR reads in MiXCR, one entry per CDR3 protein. The table shows more than 300,000 distinct CDR3 sequences, with 15% to 20% occurring only once. Patients aged 18 to 65 had newly diagnosed hyperthyroidism lasting under 2 months. Clinical symptoms, serum thyroxine, TRAb, thyroid ultrasound and orbital computed tomography established diagnosis. This clonotype was recorded many times. The target antigen is unknown.

What was sequenced was blood. The gene calls are TRBV28 and TRBJ1-6, with D unresolved. The receptor was isolated from a woman in her 30s with Graves' hyperthyroidism that later progressed to Graves' ophthalmopathy. DNA for the CDR3: TGTGCCAGGGAACGGGCCGTAAGCTCCTATAATTCACCCCTCCACTTT. This encodes CARERAVSSYNSPLHF.